Listed below are T cell receptor beta chains from one sample, sequenced in a study of OX40 agonist ivuxolimab in advanced cancers. The data were produced by immunoSEQ multiplex PCR, yet TCRdb's version contains in-frame clones alone and is incomplete. The profile shows tens of thousands of clones, 85% to 95% of them singletons. Source: CD4+ or CD8+ T cells sorted from blood, taken in a trial of the OX40 agonist ivuxolimab. The source of these receptors is an adult with an advanced solid tumor such as melanoma, head and neck, liver or kidney cancer. Both conserved end residues are part of each CDR3. A D gene is named only where the DNA matches it firmly. Some rows have no size entry. The others give once, few or many, or a class for an expanded clone.

cdr3_aa: CASRRTGRLHEQYF
cdr3_nt: TGTGCCAGCAGGCGGACAGGACGCCTCCACGAGCAGTACTTC
clone_size: NA
d_call: TRBD1
j_call: TRBJ2-7
v_call: TRBV6-6

cdr3_aa: CSVAAGDINEQFF
cdr3_nt: TGCAGCGTTGCCGCGGGAGACATCAATGAGCAGTTCTTC
clone_size: NA
d_call: TRBD2
j_call: TRBJ2-1
v_call: TRBV29-1

cdr3_aa: CASSRGQIGIQAFF
cdr3_nt: TGTGCCAGTAGTCGGGGACAGATCGGGATACAAGCTTTCTTT
clone_size: NA
d_call: TRBD1
j_call: TRBJ1-1
v_call: TRBV19

cdr3_aa: CASTKDRGNTEAFF
cdr3_nt: TGTGCCAGCACCAAGGACAGAGGGAACACTGAAGCTTTCTTT
clone_size: NA
d_call: NA
j_call: TRBJ1-1
v_call: TRBV11-2

cdr3_aa: CASSQSRDEQFF
cdr3_nt: TGTGCCAGCAGCCAATCCCGGGATGAGCAGTTCTTC
clone_size: NA
d_call: NA
j_call: TRBJ2-1
v_call: TRBV7-3

cdr3_aa: CASSDFSSYGYTF
cdr3_nt: TGTGCCAGCAGCGACTTTAGCTCTTATGGCTACACCTTC
clone_size: NA
d_call: NA
j_call: TRBJ1-2
v_call: TRBV9

cdr3_aa: CASSLAGGNGYTF
cdr3_nt: TGTGCCAGCAGCTTGGCAGGGGGCAACGGCTACACCTTC
clone_size: NA
d_call: TRBD1
j_call: TRBJ1-2
v_call: TRBV5-4

cdr3_aa: CASSQTWQEGRSNQPQHF
cdr3_nt: TGTGCCAGCAGTCAAACCTGGCAGGAGGGTCGTAGCAATCAGCCCCAGCATTTT
clone_size: NA
d_call: NA
j_call: TRBJ1-5
v_call: TRBV21-1

cdr3_aa: CATKSAVSTDTQYF
cdr3_nt: TGCGCCACCAAGAGCGCCGTTAGCACAGATACGCAGTATTTT
clone_size: once
d_call: NA
j_call: TRBJ2-3
v_call: TRBV5-1

cdr3_aa: CASSYSGGGEVQPQHF
cdr3_nt: TGTGCCAGCAGTTACTCGGGGGGCGGAGAGGTTCAGCCCCAGCATTTT
clone_size: few
d_call: NA
j_call: TRBJ1-5
v_call: TRBV6-6

cdr3_aa: CAWSGQGERRYTF
cdr3_nt: TGTGCCTGGTCAGGACAGGGGGAAAGACGCTACACCTTC
clone_size: NA
d_call: TRBD1
j_call: TRBJ1-2
v_call: TRBV30

cdr3_aa: CATGGQRDNSPLHF
cdr3_nt: TGTGCCACGGGAGGACAGAGAGATAATTCACCCCTCCACTTT
clone_size: NA
d_call: NA
j_call: TRBJ1-6
v_call: TRBV19

cdr3_aa: CASSIGSAGREKLFF
cdr3_nt: TGTGCCAGTAGTATAGGGTCGGCAGGGCGAGAAAAACTGTTTTTT
clone_size: NA
d_call: NA
j_call: TRBJ1-4
v_call: TRBV19

cdr3_aa: CASSAFSGSYGQYF
cdr3_nt: TGCGCCAGCAGCGCATTTAGCGGGAGCTACGGGCAGTACTTC
clone_size: NA
d_call: TRBD2
j_call: TRBJ2-7
v_call: TRBV5-1

cdr3_aa: CASSLEYSNYNEQFF
cdr3_nt: TGCGCCAGCAGCTTGGAGTACAGTAACTACAATGAGCAGTTCTTC
clone_size: NA
d_call: NA
j_call: TRBJ2-1
v_call: TRBV5-1

cdr3_aa: CASSPRSLEEKLFF
cdr3_nt: TGTGCCAGCAGTCCCAGGAGCTTGGAGGAAAAACTGTTTTTT
clone_size: NA
d_call: NA
j_call: TRBJ1-4
v_call: TRBV6-1

cdr3_aa: CSVRGTDNEQFF
cdr3_nt: TGCAGCGTACGAGGGACAGACAATGAGCAGTTCTTC
clone_size: NA
d_call: TRBD1
j_call: TRBJ2-1
v_call: TRBV29-1

cdr3_aa: CASSIRTGAGDTQYF
cdr3_nt: TGTGCCAGTAGTATCCGGACAGGGGCCGGAGATACGCAGTATTTT
clone_size: NA
d_call: TRBD1
j_call: TRBJ2-3
v_call: TRBV19

cdr3_aa: CASRASGDTGELFF
cdr3_nt: TGTGCCAGCAGGGCTAGCGGGGACACCGGGGAGCTGTTTTTT
clone_size: once
d_call: TRBD2
j_call: TRBJ2-2
v_call: TRBV6-6

cdr3_aa: CASTGRGATSGSTDTQYF
cdr3_nt: TGTGCCAGCACGGGCCGGGGGGCGACTAGCGGTAGCACAGATACGCAGTATTTT
clone_size: NA
d_call: TRBD2
j_call: TRBJ2-3
v_call: TRBV19

cdr3_aa: CSVEGTDYNEQFF
cdr3_nt: TGCAGCGTTGAAGGGACAGATTACAATGAGCAGTTCTTC
clone_size: NA
d_call: NA
j_call: TRBJ2-1
v_call: TRBV29-1

cdr3_aa: CASSLNVDILGAQYF
cdr3_nt: TGTGCCAGCAGCTTAAACGTGGACATCCTCGGGGCGCAGTATTTT
clone_size: NA
d_call: NA
j_call: TRBJ2-3
v_call: TRBV7-3

cdr3_aa: CASSLRGDRTQPQHF
cdr3_nt: TGTGCCAGCAGTTTAAGGGGGGACAGGACTCAGCCCCAGCATTTT
clone_size: once
d_call: TRBD1
j_call: TRBJ1-5
v_call: TRBV27

cdr3_aa: CASRTAGTGAYEQYF
cdr3_nt: TGCGCCAGCAGAACGGCCGGGACAGGGGCTTACGAGCAGTACTTC
clone_size: NA
d_call: TRBD1
j_call: TRBJ2-7
v_call: TRBV5-1

cdr3_aa: CASRQGSNQPQHF
cdr3_nt: TGTGCCAGCAGACAGGGGAGCAATCAGCCCCAGCATTTT
clone_size: NA
d_call: TRBD1
j_call: TRBJ1-5
v_call: TRBV7-8

cdr3_aa: CSASEGEKLFF
cdr3_nt: TGCAGTGCTAGTGAGGGAGAAAAACTGTTTTTT
clone_size: NA
d_call: NA
j_call: TRBJ1-4
v_call: TRBV20-1

cdr3_aa: CASSPLPLQGLTEAFF
cdr3_nt: TGTGCCAGCTCACCATTACCCCTCCAGGGTCTCACTGAAGCTTTCTTT
clone_size: NA
d_call: NA
j_call: TRBJ1-1
v_call: TRBV18

cdr3_aa: CASGRTASTDTQYF
cdr3_nt: TGTGCCAGTGGAAGGACGGCTAGCACAGATACGCAGTATTTT
clone_size: NA
d_call: NA
j_call: TRBJ2-3
v_call: TRBV19

cdr3_aa: CASTPAGIENTIYF
cdr3_nt: TGTGCCAGTACCCCGGCAGGGATCGAAAACACCATATATTTT
clone_size: NA
d_call: NA
j_call: TRBJ1-3
v_call: TRBV19

cdr3_aa: CAWKLAGGAEQYF
cdr3_nt: TGTGCCTGGAAATTAGCGGGAGGTGCCGAGCAGTACTTC
clone_size: NA
d_call: TRBD2
j_call: TRBJ2-7
v_call: TRBV30

cdr3_aa: CASYRFTGGGGYTF
cdr3_nt: TGTGCCAGCTACCGCTTTACAGGGGGGGGAGGCTACACCTTC
clone_size: few
d_call: TRBD1
j_call: TRBJ1-2
v_call: TRBV2

cdr3_aa: CASSKSTDTQYF
cdr3_nt: TGTGCCAGCAGTAAGAGCACAGATACGCAGTATTTT
clone_size: NA
d_call: NA
j_call: TRBJ2-3
v_call: TRBV27

cdr3_aa: CASSSRDRGPYGYTF
cdr3_nt: TGTGCCAGCAGTTCTAGAGACAGGGGCCCCTATGGCTACACCTTC
clone_size: NA
d_call: TRBD1
j_call: TRBJ1-2
v_call: TRBV5-6

cdr3_aa: CASSRRGSSYEQYF
cdr3_nt: TGTGCCAGCAGTAGGCGGGGGAGCTCCTACGAGCAGTACTTC
clone_size: NA
d_call: TRBD2
j_call: TRBJ2-7
v_call: TRBV5-6

cdr3_aa: CASSRTGAEAFF
cdr3_nt: TGTGCCAGCAGCCGGACAGGGGCTGAAGCTTTCTTT
clone_size: NA
d_call: TRBD1
j_call: TRBJ1-1
v_call: TRBV5-5

cdr3_aa: CASSPSGTGFRETQYF
cdr3_nt: TGTGCTAGCAGCCCCTCCGGGACAGGGTTTCGGGAGACCCAGTACTTC
clone_size: NA
d_call: TRBD1
j_call: TRBJ2-5
v_call: TRBV7-7

cdr3_aa: CASSPSGGQETQYF
cdr3_nt: TGTGCCAGCTCCCCAAGTGGGGGGCAGGAGACCCAGTACTTC
clone_size: NA
d_call: NA
j_call: TRBJ2-5
v_call: TRBV6-1

cdr3_aa: CASNLGGSKETQYF
cdr3_nt: TGTGCCAGCAATTTGGGCGGGAGCAAAGAGACCCAGTACTTC
clone_size: NA
d_call: TRBD2
j_call: TRBJ2-5
v_call: TRBV2

cdr3_aa: CASSLGTGLTEAFF
cdr3_nt: TGCGCCAGCAGCTTGGGCACGGGCTTGACTGAAGCTTTCTTT
clone_size: NA
d_call: NA
j_call: TRBJ1-1
v_call: TRBV5-1

cdr3_aa: CASSRQGFTNEKLFF
cdr3_nt: TGTGCCAGCAGTCGACAGGGTTTTACTAATGAAAAACTGTTTTTT
clone_size: NA
d_call: TRBD1
j_call: TRBJ1-4
v_call: TRBV6-5

cdr3_aa: CASSLEVRADTQYF
cdr3_nt: TGTGCCAGCAGCTTAGAAGTTCGCGCAGATACGCAGTATTTT
clone_size: NA
d_call: NA
j_call: TRBJ2-3
v_call: TRBV11-3

cdr3_aa: CASSPRVPRGAEAFF
cdr3_nt: TGTGCCAGCAGCCCCAGGGTGCCGAGAGGAGCTGAAGCTTTCTTT
clone_size: NA
d_call: NA
j_call: TRBJ1-1
v_call: TRBV6-5

cdr3_aa: CASNLGTGDYQPQHF
cdr3_nt: TGTGCCAGTAACCTCGGGACAGGGGATTATCAGCCCCAGCATTTT
clone_size: NA
d_call: TRBD1
j_call: TRBJ1-5
v_call: TRBV19

cdr3_aa: CASSLWGPSGVQETQYF
cdr3_nt: TGCGCCAGCAGCTTGTGGGGACCGTCGGGAGTCCAAGAGACCCAGTACTTC
clone_size: NA
d_call: NA
j_call: TRBJ2-5
v_call: TRBV5-1

cdr3_aa: CASSLGSFNEKLFF
cdr3_nt: TGTGCCAGCAGCCTCGGCTCCTTCAATGAAAAACTGTTTTTT
clone_size: NA
d_call: NA
j_call: TRBJ1-4
v_call: TRBV6-5

cdr3_aa: CASSGLGESNEKLFF
cdr3_nt: TGTGCCAGCAGTGGCTTAGGGGAGTCTAATGAAAAACTGTTTTTT
clone_size: NA
d_call: NA
j_call: TRBJ1-4
v_call: TRBV6-5

cdr3_aa: CATNAQGGISFF
cdr3_nt: TGTGCCACCAACGCCCAGGGGGGCATTTCTTTCTTT
clone_size: NA
d_call: TRBD1
j_call: TRBJ1-1
v_call: TRBV2

cdr3_aa: CASSPGGSSYEQYF
cdr3_nt: TGTGCCAGCAGCCCGGGGGGGTCCTCCTACGAGCAGTACTTC
clone_size: NA
d_call: TRBD2
j_call: TRBJ2-7
v_call: TRBV7-9

cdr3_aa: CAWSVDLLYGYTF
cdr3_nt: TGTGCCTGGAGCGTAGACCTCTTATATGGCTACACCTTC
clone_size: NA
d_call: NA
j_call: TRBJ1-2
v_call: TRBV30

cdr3_aa: CASSPGLQGSYGYTF
cdr3_nt: TGCGCCAGCAGTCCTGGCCTTCAGGGTAGCTATGGCTACACCTTC
clone_size: NA
d_call: NA
j_call: TRBJ1-2
v_call: TRBV5-1

cdr3_aa: CASSTENTGELFF
cdr3_nt: TGTGCCAGCAGCACGGAGAACACCGGGGAGCTGTTTTTT
clone_size: NA
d_call: NA
j_call: TRBJ2-2
v_call: TRBV7-9

cdr3_aa: CASAKLAGGVNTQYF
cdr3_nt: TGTGCCAGCGCAAAACTAGCGGGAGGGGTGAATACGCAGTATTTT
clone_size: NA
d_call: TRBD2
j_call: TRBJ2-3
v_call: TRBV27

cdr3_aa: CASSVGGNEQFF
cdr3_nt: TGTGCCAGCAGCGTAGGGGGGAATGAGCAGTTCTTC
clone_size: once
d_call: NA
j_call: TRBJ2-1
v_call: TRBV11-2

cdr3_aa: CASSPDMRGRTTEAFF
cdr3_nt: TGTGCCAGCTCACCAGATATGAGGGGTAGGACCACTGAAGCTTTCTTT
clone_size: NA
d_call: NA
j_call: TRBJ1-1
v_call: TRBV18

cdr3_aa: CASSLPSGQETQYF
cdr3_nt: TGCGCCAGCAGCTTACCTAGCGGGCAAGAGACCCAGTACTTC
clone_size: once
d_call: TRBD2
j_call: TRBJ2-5
v_call: TRBV5-1

cdr3_aa: CASSIFKGETQYF
cdr3_nt: TGTGCCAGTAGTATTTTCAAGGGAGAGACCCAGTACTTC
clone_size: NA
d_call: NA
j_call: TRBJ2-5
v_call: TRBV19

cdr3_aa: CASIQTSGSETQYF
cdr3_nt: TGTGCCAGCATCCAGACTAGCGGGAGTGAGACCCAGTACTTC
clone_size: NA
d_call: TRBD2
j_call: TRBJ2-5
v_call: TRBV6-6

cdr3_aa: CALRDRLNTEAFF
cdr3_nt: TGTGCCCTCCGGGACAGGCTGAACACTGAAGCTTTCTTT
clone_size: NA
d_call: TRBD1
j_call: TRBJ1-1
v_call: TRBV10-3

cdr3_aa: CASSPMAGIETQYF
cdr3_nt: TGTGCCAGCTCACCAATGGCAGGGATAGAGACCCAGTACTTC
clone_size: NA
d_call: NA
j_call: TRBJ2-5
v_call: TRBV18

cdr3_aa: CASSLTTEGYGYTF
cdr3_nt: TGCGCCAGCAGCTTGACTACGGAAGGCTATGGCTACACCTTC
clone_size: NA
d_call: NA
j_call: TRBJ1-2
v_call: TRBV5-1